The table lists the clone carrying this T cell receptor (beta chain) with many counts. Its antigen is not identified. This sample stems from a study of T cell repertoires in cytomegalovirus infection. Study-wide context: Matching HLA type, along with CMV infection, was indicated by public TCR beta signatures. Findings and caveats of the study: The study identified carriers of CMV plus the relevant HLA from cumulative public TCR beta family frequency. HLA-C-restricted, CMV-specific TCR beta clonotypes were dominant ex vivo.

TCRdb re-called the reads with MiXCR, one entry per CDR3 protein. The data contain about 300,000 distinct CDR3 sequences, about a tenth of them singletons. The CDR3 runs 15 residues. Trimming removed 1 base from V and 1 base from J, with 9 bases in between. Germline values: CDR1 SGHVS, CDR2 FQNEAQ. The sample consisted of PBMCs. The chain uses TRBV7-8 and TRBJ2-3; D is unresolved. The receptor's source is a human donor in good health (CMV status not recorded). Some clones in this sample may be carry-over from other donors' samples. Written as DNA, the CDR3 is TGTGCCAGCAGCTTAGAGCCCGGACGCACAGATACGCAGTATTTT. Translating it yields CASSLEPGRTDTQYF.